This passage covers 30 T cell receptor beta chains from one sample sequenced in a study of CD8+ T cells in alopecia areata listed by TCRdb under 2018. Library preparation was by the immunoSEQ multiplex PCR assay. To provide template for TCR sequencing, every sample had RNA extracted and reverse transcribed into cDNA. The immuneACCESS repertoire file appears here via TCRdb, limited to in-frame rearrangements. These files lack a portion of the clones; in checked studies, under half of the deficit traces to unresolved V genes, and the cause of the others is not known. The sample has 150,000 to 200,000 clones on record, about 60% of them singletons. The biggest ten clones account for around an eighth of the sample. This sample's time point label indicates: about 5 months on oral tofacitinib. The treatment or condition label corresponds to: oral pan-JAK inhibitor, 5-10 mg twice daily. Material: CD8+ T cells sorted from blood, obtained at week 24, from a patient treated with tofacitinib. These receptors originate from a human donor with alopecia areata.

This rearrangement joins TRBV7-9 to TRBJ1-6; 7 nucleotides match TRBD1. Germline V gene data show CDR1 as SEHNR and CDR2 as FQNEAQ (reference sequence). The CDR3 extends over 14 amino acids. V gave up 6 bases and J gave up 8 bases; unmatched junction bases: 7. As DNA, the CDR3 is TGTGCCAGCAGGGAGGGGGACAGACATTCACCCCTCCACTTT. Its translation: CASREGDRHSPLHF.

CDR3 in DNA: TGCGCCAGCAGCCCCGGGACCGACTACGAGCAGTACTTC. Translating gives CASSPGTDYEQYF. The chain employs TRBV4-1 and TRBJ2-7, with D possibly being TRBD1 or TRBD2 (5 bases each). Germline CDR1 is MGHRA and CDR2 is YSYEKL. The CDR3 is 13 residues long. With 4 bases removed from V and 3 bases from J, the gap between germline ends came to 10 bases.

The chain links TRBV2 to TRBJ2-5; TRBD2 agrees at 13 bases. Germline lookup yields CDR1 SNHLY and CDR2 FYNNEI. With V trimmed by 6 bases and J by 7 bases, 5 bases remained unmatched. The CDR3 runs to 14 residues. The CDR3: CASRLAGGPVTQYF. The CDR3 DNA sequence: TGTGCCAGCAGACTAGCGGGGGGGCCGGTGACCCAGTACTTC.

The V and J genes are TRBV4-1 and TRBJ2-4, with 9 bases aligning to TRBD2. The CDR3 runs 16 residues. Trimming took 0 bases from V and 8 from J; bases not matched to a gene: 8. In germline, CDR1 is MGHRA, CDR2 YSYEKL. CDR3 region: CASSQDELAGLDIQYF. The CDR3 DNA sequence: TGCGCCAGCAGCCAAGATGAGCTAGCGGGGCTTGACATTCAGTACTTC.

The V gene is TRBV29-1, the J gene TRBJ2-1, with a possible D match to TRBD1 (5 bases). CDR1 is SQVTM, CDR2 ANQGSEA, per germline. V gave up 1 base and J gave up 6 bases, with 7 bases separating them. The CDR3 consists of 12 residues. CDR3: CSVEGRVNEQFF. The CDR3 DNA sequence: TGCAGCGTTGAAGGCAGGGTCAATGAGCAGTTCTTC.

In this sample, this clone turned up once. The CDR3 bases are TGTGCCAGTAGTATCGCCCGCAGGAACACCGGGGAGCTGTTTTTT. Translated, it gives CASSIARRNTGELFF. This chain links TRBV19 with TRBJ2-2, with unresolved D. Trimming cost V 3 bases and J 1 base, with 9 bases left between them. CDR3 size: 15 residues. Germline V CDR1 and CDR2: LNHDA, SQIVND (reference sequence).

The chain employs TRBV12-5 and TRBJ1-5, with TRBD1 matching over 7 bases. This CDR3 is 12 amino acids long. The germline CDR1 and CDR2 sequences are LGHNT and FRNRAP. V lost 5 bases, J lost 8 bases, and 3 bases stayed unmatched. The CDR3 sequence is CASGQGVEPQHF. As DNA, the CDR3 is TGTGCTAGTGGTCAGGGGGTTGAGCCCCAGCATTTT. Supplemented by reference TRBV12-5 and TRBJ1-5, the full variable domain reads DARVTQTPRHKVTEMGQEVTMRCQPILGHNTVFWYRQTMMQGLELLAYFRNRAPLDDSGMPKDRFSAEMPDATLATLKIQPSEPRDSAVYFCASGQGVEPQHFGDGTRLSIL.

This clone turned up a few times. The V call is TRBV14, the J call TRBJ2-3; D call uncertain. CDR3 length: 16 amino acids. The germline CDR1 and CDR2 sequences are SGHDN and FVKESK. Trimming took off 5 bases at V and 0 bases at J, with 15 bases between the two ends. CDR3 region: CASSKGVGTSTDTQYF. CDR3 DNA: TGTGCCAGCAGCAAAGGAGTGGGAACCAGCACAGATACGCAGTATTTT.

This clone was seen just once. This rearrangement joins TRBV10-2 to TRBJ1-2, with D unresolved. The V end lost 4 bases, the J end lost 4 bases, and 10 bases lay between the germline ends. Germline lookup yields CDR1 WSHSY and CDR2 SAAADI. The CDR3 spans 13 residues. CDR3 loop: CASSAGRPYGYTF. CDR3 in DNA: TGCGCCAGCAGTGCAGGACGGCCCTATGGCTACACCTTC.

This chain links TRBV7-9 with TRBJ2-1, with no clear D. This CDR3 comprises 12 residues. Per germline, CDR1 SEHNR and CDR2 FQNEAQ (reference sequence). Trimming took off 7 bases at V and 0 bases at J, with 4 bases between the two ends. This CDR3 reads CASKSSYNEQFF. CDR3 nucleotide sequence: TGTGCCAGCAAAAGCTCCTACAATGAGCAGTTCTTC.

J is TRBJ2-3 and V is TRBV5-6, with TRBD1 matching over 9 bases. After removal of 4 bases from V and 2 bases from J, the junction contained 8 bases not matched to a gene. Germline CDR1 and CDR2: SGHDT and YYEEEE. The CDR3 runs 16 residues. This CDR3 reads CASSEAGTGFTDTQYF. In DNA, the CDR3 is TGTGCCAGCAGCGAGGCAGGGACAGGGTTCACAGATACGCAGTATTTT.

The chain employs TRBV4-1 and TRBJ2-7; TRBD2 aligns across 7 bases. V shed 3 bases and J 1 base; nucleotides not matched to a gene: 6. Looked up from germline, CDR1 is MGHRA and CDR2 is YSYEKL. CDR3 length equals 15 residues. The CDR3 sequence is CASSQARGLSYEQYF. DNA of the CDR3: TGCGCCAGCAGCCAGGCGCGGGGGTTGTCCTACGAGCAGTACTTC.

The rearrangement links TRBV4-2 to TRBJ2-1; 10 nucleotides agree with TRBD2. The germline V gene encodes CDR1 LGHNA and CDR2 YNFKEQ. The J segment lost 7 bases and the V segment lost 3 bases, leaving 9 bases of the junction unmatched. The CDR3 runs 16 residues. The CDR3 DNA follows: TGTGCCAGCAGCCAGAGAGCGGGGGGGCGGTTGAATGAGCAGTTCTTC. This gives the protein CASSQRAGGRLNEQFF.

Notes on this clone: The junction shows a germline mismatch at one end, possibly a read error. This chain links TRBV10-2 with TRBJ2-1, with a weak D call TRBD1 (6 bases). The CDR3 is made up of 14 amino acids. In germline, CDR1 is WSHSY, CDR2 SAAADI. The CDR3 loop is CASTTGHGYSEQFF. The CDR3 nucleotides read TGCGCCAGCACCACGGGACACGGATACAGTGAGCAGTTCTTC.

Concerning this clone: Other nucleotide sequences in the sample specify the same CDR3. The gene calls are TRBV5-6 and TRBJ2-2; the D call may be TRBD1 or TRBD2 (5 bases each). Germline assignment: CDR1 SGHDT and CDR2 YYEEEE. This CDR3 is built from 13 residues. Trimming stripped 0 bases from V and 6 bases from J, with 6 bases between. This chain's CDR3 is CASSLGGAGELFF. DNA of the CDR3: TGTGCCAGCAGCTTGGGAGGGGCCGGGGAGCTGTTTTTT.

About this clone itself: Other DNA sequences within the sample encode an identical CDR3. V is TRBV5-6 and J is TRBJ1-5; perhaps TRBD1 as D (6 bases). With 4 bases removed from V and 4 bases from J, the gap between germline ends came to 9 bases. The CDR3 has 13 amino acids. Germline values: CDR1 SGHDT, CDR2 YYEEEE. CDR3 sequence (DNA): TGTGCCAGCAGCCAAGGGGGAAATCAGCCCCAGCATTTT. It translates to CASSQGGNQPQHF. Full variable domain (remainder filled in from reference TRBV5-6 and TRBJ1-5): DAGVTQSPTHLIKTRGQQVTLRCSPKSGHDTVSWYQQALGQGPQFIFQYYEEEERQRGNFPDRFSGHQFPNYSSELNVNALLLGDSALYLCASSQGGNQPQHFGDGTRLSIL.

The gene calls are TRBV5-1 and TRBJ2-5, with 9 bases lining up with TRBD2. Looked up from germline, CDR1 is SGHRS and CDR2 is YFSETQ. J was trimmed by 5 bases and V by 2 bases; bases with no gene match: 10. The CDR3 is made up of 16 amino acids. The CDR3 coding sequence is TGCGCCAGCAGCTTAACAGGACTAGCGAGGCATGAGACCCAGTACTTC. It encodes CASSLTGLARHETQYF.

The V gene is TRBV5-6, the J gene TRBJ1-1, with D possibly being TRBD1 (5 bases). The CDR3 loop spans 13 amino acids. Germline CDR1 and CDR2: SGHDT and YYEEEE. The V and J ends lost 4 bases and 1 base respectively, with 8 bases between them. The DNA of the CDR3 is TGTGCCAGCAGCACCCAGGGGAACACTGAAGCTTTCTTT. Translation gives CASSTQGNTEAFF.

In the case of this clone: In the same sample, other DNA sequences code for this CDR3. The V and J genes are TRBV5-1 and TRBJ2-7; a possible D gene is TRBD2 (6 bases). Trimming pared 0 bases from V and 6 bases from J, leaving 7 bases between. CDR1 SGHRS and CDR2 YFSETQ come from the germline V gene. This CDR3 contains 12 residues. The CDR3 protein is CASSLVGGEQYF. The CDR3 nucleotides read TGCGCCAGCAGCTTGGTGGGGGGCGAGCAGTACTTC.

This clone was counted only a few times. The genes are TRBV4-2 and TRBJ1-2; D uncertain. CDR1 and CDR2 (germline): LGHNA, YNFKEQ. CDR3 size: 13 residues. V gave up 0 bases and J gave up 6 bases, with 8 bases separating them. Written as DNA, the CDR3 is TGTGCCAGCAGCCAAGAAGACGGGAATGGCTACACCTTC. Amino acid sequence: CASSQEDGNGYTF.

This clone was found a few times. V and J are TRBV13 and TRBJ2-3; D remains ambiguous. The CDR3 contains 11 residues. The germline V gene encodes CDR1 PRHDT and CDR2 FYEKMQ (reference sequence). Trimming cost V 5 bases and J 4 bases, with 4 bases left between them. DNA of the CDR3: TGTGCCAGCAGCCGGGCAGATACGCAGTATTTT. Its translation is CASSRADTQYF.

This clone was counted only a few times. The chain is built from TRBV7-9 and TRBJ2-5; the match to TRBD2 covers 11 bases. The CDR3 consists of 18 residues. The germline V gene encodes CDR1 SEHNR and CDR2 FQNEAQ (reference sequence). The V segment lost 5 bases and the J segment 1 base; nucleotides outside the gene matches: 12. CDR3 loop: CASSPWGGLAGFQETQYF. The CDR3 nucleotides read TGTGCCAGCAGCCCTTGGGGCGGACTAGCGGGCTTCCAAGAGACCCAGTACTTC.

This clone showed up just once. This sequence joins TRBV30 and TRBJ1-1; TRBD1 aligns across 7 bases. Looked up from germline, CDR1 is GTSNPN and CDR2 is SVGIG (reference sequence). CDR3 length: 20 amino acids. The chain's CDR3 is CATRPFNTQGIESMNTEAFF. The DNA for the CDR3 is TGTGCAACTAGACCTTTTAATACACAGGGGATTGAGTCTATGAACACTGAAGCTTTCTTT. Using reference TRBV30 and TRBJ1-1 for the parts outside the CDR3, the full variable domain is SQTIHQWPATLVQPVGSPLSLECTVEGTSNPNLYWYRQAAGRGLQLLFYSVGIGQISSEVPQNLSASRPQDRQFILSSKKLLLSDSGFYLCATRPFNTQGIESMNTEAFFGQGTRLTVV.

The chain is built from TRBV1 and TRBJ2-5; the D segment call TRBD2 is taken from the table without a DNA check. The J call may not be correct, given that the DNA end is closer to TRBJ2-7. TRBV1 is labeled a pseudogene. The CDR3 has 11 residues. CDR3 sequence: CTSSRHYEQYF. DNA for the CDR3: TGCACCAGCAGCCGCCACTACGAGCAGTACTTC.

The sample holds a few counts of this clone. The rearrangement joins TRBV4-1 to TRBJ2-3; a possible D gene is TRBD2 (5 bases). From germline, CDR1 is MGHRA and CDR2 YSYEKL. The CDR3 has 15 amino acids. Between the trimmed V and J ends, which lost 4 bases and 0 bases, there was a span of 11 bases. In DNA form, the CDR3 reads TGCGCCAGCAGCCCCCGGGGAGCTAGCACAGATACGCAGTATTTT. Amino acid sequence: CASSPRGASTDTQYF.

The V and J genes are TRBV14 and TRBJ1-2; no definite D call. Germline V lookup: CDR1 SGHDN, CDR2 FVKESK. The CDR3 contains 14 residues. Between the trimmed V and J ends, which lost 1 base and 5 bases, there was a span of 11 bases. CDR3 nucleotides: TGTGCCAGCAGCCAAGGCGACTCCGGATATGGCTACACCTTC. Its protein product is CASSQGDSGYGYTF.

This clone has a handful of counts. This chain joins TRBV7-8 and TRBJ1-5, with D tentatively TRBD1 (6 bases). CDR1 and CDR2 from the germline V gene are SGHVS and FQNEAQ. This CDR3 is built from 15 residues. Deletions cut 2 bases from V and 6 bases from J, with 14 bases between. DNA of the CDR3: TGTGCCAGCAGCTTATCCGTGGGGGCGGGTCAGCCCCAGCATTTT. Amino acids: CASSLSVGAGQPQHF.

CDR3 amino acids: CASSQGHEQYF. The CDR3 nucleotides read TGCGCCAGCAGCCAGGGACACGAGCAGTACTTC. The chain carries TRBV4-1 and TRBJ2-7; D is perhaps TRBD1 or TRBD2 (5 bases each). The CDR3 has 11 residues. CDR1 MGHRA and CDR2 YSYEKL come from the germline V gene. V lost 3 bases to trimming and J lost 5 bases, with 5 bases between them.

The V call is TRBV9, the J call TRBJ1-2; perhaps TRBD1 as D (5 bases). V lost 2 bases and J lost 7, with 12 bases in between. The V gene's germline CDR1 is SGDLS and CDR2 YYNGEE. The CDR3 covers 13 residues. In DNA, the CDR3 is TGTGCCAGCAGCGTGTCAGGGTCTGGTGGCTACACCTTC. Residues: CASSVSGSGGYTF.

The chain carries TRBV30 and TRBJ2-1; 7 bases align to TRBD2. Germline CDR1 and CDR2: GTSNPN and SVGIG (reference sequence). The V segment lost 3 bases and the J segment 8 bases; nucleotides outside the gene matches: 13. This CDR3 contains 15 residues. The CDR3 nucleotides read TGTGCCTGGAGGTCTCGGGGGGTTCGGAACGATGAGCAGTTCTTC. It codes for CAWRSRGVRNDEQFF.